These 3 T cell receptor beta chains were sequenced from one sample in a study of CXCR3-negative and CXCR3-positive naive CD8 T cells. UMI-tagged TRB cDNA libraries were built via 5' RACE. Following a re-call of the 5' RACE reads, TCRdb has one entry per CDR3 protein and lacks DNA. Its clone listing holds roughly 89,000 distinct CDR3 sequences. Sample: naive CXCR3- CD8+ T cells from blood. Documented subset: CD45RO-CCR7+CD27+CD95- naive CD8+ T cells lacking CXCR3 (TNR3-). Receptor source: a human donor in good health. Some clones in this sample may be carry-over from other donors' samples.

The rearrangement joins TRBV9 to TRBJ2-3. From germline, CDR1 is SGDLS and CDR2 YYNGEE. The length of the CDR3 is 11 residues. This chain's CDR3 is CASSASNTQYF.

The gene calls are TRBV12-3 or TRBV12-4 and TRBJ2-5. This CDR3 region has 14 residues. The CDR3 sequence: CASSAAGEEETQYF.

The chain recombines TRBV19 with TRBJ1-1. The CDR3 extends over 11 amino acids. CDR1 LNHDA and CDR2 SQIVND come from the germline V gene (reference sequence). The CDR3 sequence is CASSMGTEAFF.